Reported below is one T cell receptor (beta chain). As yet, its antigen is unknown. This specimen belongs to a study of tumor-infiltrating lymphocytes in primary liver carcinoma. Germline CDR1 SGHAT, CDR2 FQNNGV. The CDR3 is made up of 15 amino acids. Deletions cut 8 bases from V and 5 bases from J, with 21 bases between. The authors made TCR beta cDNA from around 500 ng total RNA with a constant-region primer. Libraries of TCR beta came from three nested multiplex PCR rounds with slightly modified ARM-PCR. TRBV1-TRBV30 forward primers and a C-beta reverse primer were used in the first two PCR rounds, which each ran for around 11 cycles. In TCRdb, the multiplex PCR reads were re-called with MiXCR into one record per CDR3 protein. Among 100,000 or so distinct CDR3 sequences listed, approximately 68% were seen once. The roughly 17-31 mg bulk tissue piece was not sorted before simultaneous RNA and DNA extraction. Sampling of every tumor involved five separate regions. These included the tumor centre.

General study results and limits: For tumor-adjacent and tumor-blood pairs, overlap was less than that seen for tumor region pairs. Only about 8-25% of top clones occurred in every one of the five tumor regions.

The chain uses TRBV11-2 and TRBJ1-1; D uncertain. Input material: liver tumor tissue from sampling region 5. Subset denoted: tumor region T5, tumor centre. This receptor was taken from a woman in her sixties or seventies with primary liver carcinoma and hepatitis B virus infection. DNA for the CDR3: TGTGCCAGCGGATTAGATCCGGGAGCAGGAACTGAAGCTTTCTTT. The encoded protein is CASGLDPGAGTEAFF.